At least ten counts were recorded for the clone carrying this T cell receptor beta chain. Antigen unknown. These data originate in a study of T cells in Graves' hyperthyroidism and ophthalmopathy. General study points: Researchers found most expanded thyroid clonotypes above 0.001 in blood as well. Median prediction lead before ophthalmopathy onset was six to eight months with the model.

The investigators amplified TCR beta CDR3 regions from RNA transcripts. Using the HTBI primer set, a first-round RT-PCR was run on the TCR CDR3. TCRdb recomputed calls from the multiplex PCR reads with MiXCR, one row per CDR3 protein. The sample has around 190,000 distinct CDR3 sequences, approximately 16% seen once. Diagnoses used clinical symptoms, serum thyroxine and TRAb, thyroid ultrasound and orbital computed tomography. PBMCs stemmed from 10 ml fresh peripheral blood. Germline V CDR1 and CDR2: SNHLY, FYNNEI. Trimming took 6 bases from V and 8 from J; bases not matched to a gene: 13. The CDR3 is 15 amino acids.

This chain joins TRBV2 and TRBJ2-1; 7 nucleotides agree with TRBD2. The sequence derives from a woman in her fifties or sixties with Graves' hyperthyroidism. Sequencing input: blood. The CDR3 spells CASSPRSSGWDEQFF. CDR3 bases: TGTGCCAGCAGCCCCCGGTCTAGCGGATGGGATGAGCAGTTCTTC.